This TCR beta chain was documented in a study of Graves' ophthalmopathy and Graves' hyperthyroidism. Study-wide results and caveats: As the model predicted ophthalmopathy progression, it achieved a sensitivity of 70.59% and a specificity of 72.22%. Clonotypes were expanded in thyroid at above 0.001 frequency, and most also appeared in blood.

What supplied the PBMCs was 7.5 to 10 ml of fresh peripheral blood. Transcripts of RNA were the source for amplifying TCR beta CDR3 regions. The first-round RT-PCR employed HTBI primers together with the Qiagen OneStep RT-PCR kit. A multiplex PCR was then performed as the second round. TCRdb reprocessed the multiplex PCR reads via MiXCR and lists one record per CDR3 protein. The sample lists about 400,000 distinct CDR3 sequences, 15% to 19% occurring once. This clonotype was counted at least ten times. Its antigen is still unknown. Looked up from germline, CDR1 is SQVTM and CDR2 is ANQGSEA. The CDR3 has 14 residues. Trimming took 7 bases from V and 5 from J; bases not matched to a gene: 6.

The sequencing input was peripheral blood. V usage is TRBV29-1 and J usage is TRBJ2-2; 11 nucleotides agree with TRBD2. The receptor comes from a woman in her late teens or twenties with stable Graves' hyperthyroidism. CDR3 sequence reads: CSAQTSGVTGELFF. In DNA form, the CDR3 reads TGCAGCGCCCAGACTAGCGGGGTAACCGGGGAGCTGTTTTTT.